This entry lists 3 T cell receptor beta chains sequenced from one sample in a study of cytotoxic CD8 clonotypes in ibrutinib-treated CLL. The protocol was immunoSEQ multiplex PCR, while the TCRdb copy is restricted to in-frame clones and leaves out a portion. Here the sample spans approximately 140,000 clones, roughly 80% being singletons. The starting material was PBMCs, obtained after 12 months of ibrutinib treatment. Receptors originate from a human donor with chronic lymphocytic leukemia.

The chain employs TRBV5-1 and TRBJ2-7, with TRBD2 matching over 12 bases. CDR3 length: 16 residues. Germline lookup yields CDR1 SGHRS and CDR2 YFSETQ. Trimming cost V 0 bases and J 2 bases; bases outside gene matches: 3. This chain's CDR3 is CASSLVSSGGAYEQYF. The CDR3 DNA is TGCGCCAGCAGCTTGGTGTCTAGCGGGGGGGCCTACGAGCAGTACTTC.

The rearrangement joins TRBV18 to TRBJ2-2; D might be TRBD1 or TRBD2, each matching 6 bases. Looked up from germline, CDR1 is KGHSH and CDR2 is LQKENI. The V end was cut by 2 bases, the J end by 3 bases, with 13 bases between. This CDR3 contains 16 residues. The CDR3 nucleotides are TGTGCCAGCTCACCATTTACAGGGAGGTACACCGGGGAGCTGTTTTTT. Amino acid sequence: CASSPFTGRYTGELFF.

DNA for the CDR3: TGTGCCAGCAGCCGGACAGGGGATCCCCCCTACGAGCAGTACTTC. This codes for CASSRTGDPPYEQYF. This chain links TRBV11-3 with TRBJ2-7, with 9 bases matching TRBD1. The CDR3 runs to 15 residues. The J segment lost 2 bases and the V segment lost 5 bases, leaving 7 bases of the junction unmatched. Germline loops: CDR1 SGHNT, CDR2 YENEEA. Complete variable domain (other parts from reference TRBV11-3 and TRBJ2-7): EAGVVQSPRYKIIEKKQPVAFWCNPISGHNTLYWYLQNLGQGPELLIRYENEEAVDDSQLPKDRFSAERLKGVDSTLKIQPAELGDSAVYLCASSRTGDPPYEQYFGPGTRLTVT.